A selection of T cell receptor beta chains follows, all from one sample in a study of control samples from healthy donors and cancer patients. Profiling relied on immunoSEQ multiplex PCR, and the TCRdb table lists in-frame clones only, not all of them. The table includes some 160,000 clones, 85% to 95% detected once. Material: blood. These receptors all come from a woman between 40 and 55 years old in good health. The CDR3 runs from the conserved cysteine through the conserved F or W. The D gene is left open where the match is weak. Size tells how often a clone was seen (once, few, many) or the class of an expanded clone, and some rows leave it out.

d_gene: TRBD2; j_gene: TRBJ2-7; abundance: once; v_gene: TRBV5-1; CDR3aa: CASSPGGYEQYF; CDR3nt: TGCGCCAGCAGTCCGGGGGGTTACGAGCAGTACTTC
d_gene: TRBD1; j_gene: TRBJ1-3; abundance: -; v_gene: TRBV10-3; CDR3aa: CAISSGQGNGNTIYF; CDR3nt: TGTGCCATCAGTTCAGGACAGGGTAATGGAAACACCATATATTTT
d_gene: TRBD1; j_gene: TRBJ1-4; abundance: once; v_gene: TRBV7-8; CDR3aa: CASRGQAQTNEKLFF; CDR3nt: TGTGCCAGCAGGGGACAGGCGCAAACTAATGAAAAACTGTTTTTT
d_gene: -; j_gene: TRBJ1-1; abundance: -; v_gene: TRBV9; CDR3aa: CASSVSHGGEAFF; CDR3nt: TGTGCCAGCAGCGTAAGTCACGGGGGTGAAGCTTTCTTT
d_gene: -; j_gene: TRBJ1-3; abundance: once; v_gene: TRBV7-9; CDR3aa: CASTHSTSGNTIYF; CDR3nt: TGTGCCAGCACCCACTCCACCTCTGGAAACACCATATATTTT
d_gene: -; j_gene: TRBJ2-5; abundance: -; v_gene: TRBV7-9; CDR3aa: CASSGGSETQYF; CDR3nt: TGTGCCAGCAGCGGGGGGTCGGAGACCCAGTACTTC
d_gene: TRBD1; j_gene: TRBJ1-1; abundance: -; v_gene: TRBV5-1; CDR3aa: CASSPTGGAGGNTEAFF; CDR3nt: TGCGCCAGCAGCCCAACAGGGGGCGCCGGGGGGAACACTGAAGCTTTCTTT
d_gene: -; j_gene: TRBJ2-3; abundance: -; v_gene: TRBV6-2/TRBV6-3; CDR3aa: CASSSGQGTDTQYF; CDR3nt: TGTGCCAGCAGTTCGGGACAAGGCACAGATACGCAGTATTTT
d_gene: TRBD2; j_gene: TRBJ2-1; abundance: -; v_gene: TRBV15; CDR3aa: CATSRRLAGGVENEQFF; CDR3nt: TGTGCCACCAGCAGAAGACTAGCGGGAGGGGTTGAGAATGAGCAGTTCTTC
d_gene: -; j_gene: TRBJ1-2; abundance: -; v_gene: TRBV3-1/TRBV3-2; CDR3aa: CASSQEAISNGYTF; CDR3nt: TGTGCCAGCAGCCAAGAAGCCATCAGCAATGGCTACACCTTC
d_gene: -; j_gene: TRBJ2-3; abundance: -; v_gene: TRBV11-3; CDR3aa: CASSLGDTQYF; CDR3nt: TGTGCCAGCAGCTTAGGAGATACGCAGTATTTT
d_gene: TRBD2; j_gene: TRBJ2-2; abundance: -; v_gene: TRBV4-3; CDR3aa: CASSQASGLAGGWGTGELFF; CDR3nt: TGCGCCAGCAGCCAAGCCTCCGGACTAGCGGGGGGCTGGGGCACCGGGGAGCTGTTTTTT
d_gene: -; j_gene: TRBJ1-2; abundance: -; v_gene: TRBV7-9; CDR3aa: CASSLVGNNYGYTF; CDR3nt: TGTGCCAGCAGCTTAGTAGGGAATAACTATGGCTACACCTTC
d_gene: -; j_gene: TRBJ1-5; abundance: -; v_gene: TRBV3-1/TRBV3-2; CDR3aa: CASSQDLGQNQPQHF; CDR3nt: TGTGCCAGCAGCCAAGATCTCGGCCAAAATCAGCCCCAGCATTTT
d_gene: -; j_gene: TRBJ2-7; abundance: once; v_gene: TRBV23-1; CDR3aa: CASNPRPGASSYEQYF; CDR3nt: TGCGCCAGCAACCCCCGGCCCGGGGCGAGCTCCTACGAGCAGTACTTC
d_gene: -; j_gene: TRBJ1-4; abundance: -; v_gene: TRBV15; CDR3aa: CATSRTSGVNEKLFF; CDR3nt: TGTGCCACCAGCAGAACGTCGGGGGTGAATGAAAAACTGTTTTTT
d_gene: -; j_gene: TRBJ2-1; abundance: once; v_gene: TRBV4-1; CDR3aa: CASSREQVSYNEQFF; CDR3nt: TGCGCCAGCAGCCGGGAACAGGTTTCCTACAATGAGCAGTTCTTC
d_gene: TRBD2; j_gene: TRBJ2-1; abundance: -; v_gene: TRBV27; CDR3aa: CASSRGGSSYNEQFF; CDR3nt: TGTGCCAGCAGTCGCGGCGGGAGCTCCTACAATGAGCAGTTCTTC
d_gene: TRBD1; j_gene: TRBJ1-2; abundance: -; v_gene: TRBV7-2; CDR3aa: CASSPGRQGALNYGYTF; CDR3nt: TGTGCCAGCAGCCCGGGACGACAGGGGGCCCTCAACTATGGCTACACCTTC
d_gene: -; j_gene: TRBJ2-7; abundance: once; v_gene: TRBV4-3; CDR3aa: CASSQDPSSYEQYF; CDR3nt: TGCGCCAGCAGCCAAGATCCCAGTTCCTACGAGCAGTACTTC
d_gene: -; j_gene: TRBJ2-5; abundance: -; v_gene: TRBV27; CDR3aa: CASSSRETQYF; CDR3nt: TGTGCCAGCAGCAGTAGGGAGACCCAGTACTTC
d_gene: -; j_gene: TRBJ1-1; abundance: -; v_gene: TRBV4-3; CDR3aa: CASSRDRGRGTEAFF; CDR3nt: TGCGCCAGCAGCCGAGACCGGGGCAGAGGCACTGAAGCTTTCTTT
d_gene: -; j_gene: TRBJ2-1; abundance: -; v_gene: TRBV6-5; CDR3aa: CASSYSSTRNEQFF; CDR3nt: TGTGCCAGCAGTTACTCTTCGACGCGAAATGAGCAGTTCTTC
d_gene: -; j_gene: TRBJ1-2; abundance: -; v_gene: TRBV19; CDR3aa: CASSRGDGYTF; CDR3nt: TGTGCCAGTAGTCGGGGGGATGGCTACACCTTC
d_gene: TRBD1; j_gene: TRBJ1-4; abundance: -; v_gene: TRBV25-1; CDR3aa: CASSESGGWDREEKLFF; CDR3nt: TGTGCCAGCAGTGAATCGGGAGGTTGGGACAGGGAAGAAAAACTGTTTTTT
d_gene: TRBD1; j_gene: TRBJ1-2; abundance: -; v_gene: TRBV27; CDR3aa: CASSLGDRGHYTF; CDR3nt: TGTGCCAGCAGTTTAGGGGACAGGGGGCACTACACCTTC
d_gene: -; j_gene: TRBJ2-5; abundance: -; v_gene: TRBV13; CDR3aa: CASSLVGPGRETQYF; CDR3nt: TGTGCCAGCAGCTTAGTAGGTCCGGGGAGAGAGACCCAGTACTTC
d_gene: -; j_gene: TRBJ1-3; abundance: -; v_gene: TRBV10-1; CDR3aa: CASSSARDGNTIYF; CDR3nt: TGCGCCAGCTCCTCGGCCAGGGATGGAAACACCATATATTTT
d_gene: -; j_gene: TRBJ1-1; abundance: -; v_gene: TRBV19; CDR3aa: CASSNILQGMNTEAFF; CDR3nt: TGTGCCAGTAGTAACATTTTGCAGGGGATGAACACTGAAGCTTTCTTT
d_gene: -; j_gene: TRBJ1-2; abundance: once; v_gene: TRBV12-3/TRBV12-4; CDR3aa: CASSLRAGYTF; CDR3nt: TGTGCCAGCAGTTTGAGGGCTGGCTACACCTTC
d_gene: -; j_gene: TRBJ1-1; abundance: -; v_gene: TRBV5-1; CDR3aa: CASSLAGGAVTEAFF; CDR3nt: TGCGCCAGCAGCTTAGCTGGAGGGGCGGTCACTGAAGCTTTCTTT
d_gene: TRBD2; j_gene: TRBJ2-5; abundance: -; v_gene: TRBV7-2; CDR3aa: CASSFQAGAEETQYF; CDR3nt: TGTGCCAGCAGCTTCCAAGCGGGAGCGGAGGAGACCCAGTACTTC
d_gene: -; j_gene: TRBJ1-1; abundance: -; v_gene: TRBV6-6; CDR3aa: CASSNAGGQGTEAFF; CDR3nt: TGTGCCAGCAGTAACGCAGGAGGCCAGGGCACTGAAGCTTTCTTT
d_gene: TRBD1; j_gene: TRBJ2-3; abundance: -; v_gene: TRBV5-1; CDR3aa: CASSPGTGGTDTQYF; CDR3nt: TGCGCCAGCAGCCCAGGGACAGGGGGCACAGATACGCAGTATTTT
d_gene: TRBD1; j_gene: TRBJ1-1; abundance: -; v_gene: TRBV2; CDR3aa: CASKIDRGPTEAFF; CDR3nt: TGTGCCAGCAAGATTGACAGGGGGCCCACTGAAGCTTTCTTT
d_gene: -; j_gene: TRBJ1-1; abundance: -; v_gene: TRBV6-1; CDR3aa: CASSEGTTGTDTEAFF; CDR3nt: TGTGCCAGCAGTGAAGGCACCACAGGGACGGACACTGAAGCTTTCTTT
d_gene: TRBD1; j_gene: TRBJ1-1; abundance: -; v_gene: TRBV3-1/TRBV3-2; CDR3aa: CASSPRQGPNTEAFF; CDR3nt: TGTGCCAGCAGCCCACGACAGGGGCCGAACACTGAAGCTTTCTTT
d_gene: -; j_gene: TRBJ1-1; abundance: once; v_gene: TRBV13; CDR3aa: CASSRGGGLDTEAFF; CDR3nt: TGTGCCAGCAGCCGGGGAGGGGGTTTGGACACTGAAGCTTTCTTT
d_gene: -; j_gene: TRBJ2-5; abundance: once; v_gene: TRBV5-6; CDR3aa: CASSPSGRETQYF; CDR3nt: TGTGCCAGCAGTCCAAGCGGAAGGGAGACCCAGTACTTC